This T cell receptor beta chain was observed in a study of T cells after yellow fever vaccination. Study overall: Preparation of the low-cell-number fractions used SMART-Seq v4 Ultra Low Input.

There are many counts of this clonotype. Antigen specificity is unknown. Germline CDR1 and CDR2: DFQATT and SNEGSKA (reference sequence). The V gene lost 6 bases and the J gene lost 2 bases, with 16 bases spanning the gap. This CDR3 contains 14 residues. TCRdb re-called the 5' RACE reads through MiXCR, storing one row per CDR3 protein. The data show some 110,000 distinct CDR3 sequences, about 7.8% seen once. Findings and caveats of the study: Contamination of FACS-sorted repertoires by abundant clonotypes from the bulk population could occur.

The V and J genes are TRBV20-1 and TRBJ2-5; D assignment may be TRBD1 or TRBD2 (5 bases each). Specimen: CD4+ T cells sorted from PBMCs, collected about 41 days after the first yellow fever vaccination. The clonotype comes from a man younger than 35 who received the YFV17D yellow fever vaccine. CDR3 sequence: CSALLGALQETQYF. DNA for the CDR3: TGCAGTGCGCTACTAGGGGCCCTGCAAGAGACCCAGTACTTC.